The sequence of this T cell receptor (beta chain) was determined in a study of blood T cells in healthy people across ages. This CDR3 contains 17 residues. The V gene lost 0 bases and the J gene lost 2 bases, with 14 bases spanning the gap. CDR1 is MNHEY and CDR2 is SVGEGT in the germline V gene. A sample-barcoded 5' primer and a J-beta primer mix were used in a second PCR of roughly 7 to 11 cycles. TCRdb called the 5' RACE reads again in MiXCR, with one record for every CDR3 protein. The sample has 890,000 or so distinct CDR3 sequences, under 80% seen once; the top ten hold 28%. This clonotype was counted only a few times.

The specimen sequenced was blood. The TCR comes from a young man in good health. V gene TRBV6-2 or TRBV6-3 combines with J gene TRBJ2-4; a weak D match, TRBD2 (6 bases). The CDR3 DNA reads as TGTGCCAGCAGTTACTCCGGGGGACGGGTTTCCAAAAACATTCAGTACTTC. Translating gives CASSYSGGRVSKNIQYF.